This T cell receptor beta chain was identified during a study of cytomegalovirus exposure and HLA in healthy donors. The germline gives CDR1 LNHDA, CDR2 SQIVND (reference sequence). This CDR3 contains 14 residues. The ends were cut back, 4 bases at V and 0 bases at J, with 9 bases in the middle. Primers for the PCR totalled 60 Vbeta and 13 Jbeta. Sequenced by immunoSEQ multiplex PCR; TCRdb stores in-frame clones only, minus some. The repertoire table contains about 40,000 clones. Material for sequencing was PBMCs. The chain uses TRBV19 and TRBJ1-2, with D hard to call. This TCR came from a man between 35 and 55 years old in good health and CMV-seropositive. CDR3: CASSTRTANYGYTF. Here the CDR3 DNA reads TGTGCCAGTAGTACCAGGACTGCTAACTATGGCTACACCTTC.